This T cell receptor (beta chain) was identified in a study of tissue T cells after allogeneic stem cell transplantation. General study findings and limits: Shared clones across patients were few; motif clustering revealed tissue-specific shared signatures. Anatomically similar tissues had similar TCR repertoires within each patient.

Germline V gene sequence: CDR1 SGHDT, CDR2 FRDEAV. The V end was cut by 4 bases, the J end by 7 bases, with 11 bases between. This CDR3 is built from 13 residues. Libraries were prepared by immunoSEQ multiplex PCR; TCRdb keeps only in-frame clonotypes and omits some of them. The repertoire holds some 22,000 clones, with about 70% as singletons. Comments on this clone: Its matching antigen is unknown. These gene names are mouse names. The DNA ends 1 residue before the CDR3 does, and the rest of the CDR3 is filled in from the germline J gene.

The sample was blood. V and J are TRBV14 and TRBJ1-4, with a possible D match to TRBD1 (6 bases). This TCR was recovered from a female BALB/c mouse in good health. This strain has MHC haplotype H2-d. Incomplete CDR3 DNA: TGTGCCAGCAGTGAGTCAGGGGCCGAAAGATTATTT. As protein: CASSESGAERLF. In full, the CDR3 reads CASSESGAERLFF.